The next 27 T cell receptor beta chains were all read from a single sample in a study of T cell responses to AZD1222 COVID-19 vaccine. Sequencing was performed with immunoSEQ multiplex PCR; in TCRdb, only in-frame clones are kept and a portion is missing. The data contain roughly 180,000 clones, approximately 91% of them singletons. The sequencing here drew on peripheral blood, taken on day 0 of AZD1222 vaccination. Every receptor here comes from an adult in good health.

The chain combines TRBV3-1 (or the pseudogene TRBV3-2) with TRBJ2-7; possible D gene TRBD2, 7 bases. CDR1 and CDR2 from the germline V gene are LGHDT and YNNKEL (reference sequence). The ends were cut back, 4 bases at V and 0 bases at J, with 16 bases in the middle. There are 16 residues in the CDR3. CDR3 protein: CASSPAGALASYEQYF. The CDR3 nucleotides read TGTGCCAGCAGCCCTGCGGGGGCCCTAGCCTCCTACGAGCAGTACTTC.

This rearrangement joins TRBV7-9 to TRBJ2-1; no clear D gene. Trimming stripped 1 base from V and 6 bases from J, with 7 bases between. In germline, CDR1 is SEHNR, CDR2 FQNEAQ (reference sequence). The CDR3 spans 13 residues. This CDR3 is CASSLEGRNEQFF. CDR3 nucleotide sequence: TGTGCCAGCAGCTTAGAAGGGCGCAATGAGCAGTTCTTC.

This sequence joins TRBV5-4 and TRBJ2-7, with D possibly being TRBD1 (6 bases). The length of the CDR3 is 14 residues. V was shortened by 0 bases and J by 6 bases, with 13 bases between the two germline ends. Germline lookup yields CDR1 SGHNT and CDR2 YYREEE (reference sequence). The CDR3 sequence is CASSLGVTGTEQYF. The CDR3 DNA reads as TGTGCCAGCAGCTTGGGGGTGACAGGCACCGAGCAGTACTTC.

The chain links TRBV7-3 to TRBJ2-3; 8 nucleotides match TRBD2. Germline CDR1 is SGHTA and CDR2 is FQGTGA. V dropped 4 bases and J dropped 4; count of bases not matched to a gene: 7. The CDR3 totals 15 residues. DNA of the CDR3: TGTGCCAGCAGCTACACGAGCGGGAGCTCAGATACGCAGTATTTT. Residues: CASSYTSGSSDTQYF.

This clone was seen only a few times. This sequence joins TRBV28 and TRBJ1-6; possible D gene TRBD1, 5 bases. Germline CDR1 reads MDHEN; CDR2 reads SYDVKM. This CDR3 is 15 amino acids long. V shed 7 bases and J shed 9 bases, with 19 bases lying between them. The CDR3 spells CASMEGARSGSPLHF. The CDR3 DNA sequence: TGTGCCAGCATGGAAGGGGCGCGCAGTGGTTCACCCCTCCACTTT.

The chain carries TRBV11-2 and TRBJ2-6; 9 bases line up with TRBD1. J gave up 1 base and V 7 bases, and 11 bases lay outside the gene matches. Germline V gives CDR1 SGHAT, CDR2 FQNNGV. CDR3 size: 18 residues. CDR3 sequence: CASTTLRTGVSGANVLTF. DNA of the CDR3: TGTGCCAGCACCACTTTAAGGACAGGGGTATCTGGGGCCAACGTCCTGACTTTC.

The gene calls are TRBV10-3 and TRBJ2-1; 7 positions agree with TRBD2. CDR1 is ENHRY and CDR2 is SYGVKD in the germline V gene. The J segment lost 2 bases and the V segment lost 0 bases, leaving 4 bases of the junction unmatched. CDR3 length equals 16 residues. The CDR3 sequence is CAISESKTSPYNEQFF. In DNA form, the CDR3 reads TGTGCCATCAGTGAGTCGAAGACTAGCCCCTACAATGAGCAGTTCTTC.

The rearrangement joins TRBV2 to TRBJ1-1; D gene unclear. V was cut by 7 bases and J by 0 bases, with 15 bases left in between. Germline lookup yields CDR1 SNHLY and CDR2 FYNNEI. The CDR3 totals 15 residues. In DNA form, the CDR3 reads TGTGCCAGCAAGGAAGGAAAGCTTCTGAACACTGAAGCTTTCTTT. Protein: CASKEGKLLNTEAFF.

J is TRBJ2-6 and V is TRBV29-1, with D maybe TRBD1 (5 bases). Germline CDR1 SQVTM, CDR2 ANQGSEA. The CDR3 covers 16 residues. Trimming cost V 6 bases and J 0 bases, with 15 bases left between them. The CDR3 loop is CSVSQEPNSGANVLTF. CDR3 bases: TGCAGCGTCTCACAGGAACCGAACTCTGGGGCCAACGTCCTGACTTTC.

J is TRBJ2-3 and V is TRBV5-8; TRBD2 matches at 9 bases. The CDR3 runs to 13 residues. Germline values: CDR1 SGHTS, CDR2 YDEGEE. The V and J ends lost 6 bases and 4 bases, in that order; junction bases with no gene match: 3. The CDR3 DNA is TGTGCCAGCAATAGCGGGAGTCCAGATACGCAGTATTTT. Amino acid sequence: CASNSGSPDTQYF.

The chain joins TRBV6-1 to TRBJ2-5, with 10 bases matching TRBD2. This CDR3 is built from 17 residues. Unmatched junction bases numbered 13, after V lost 2 bases and J lost 7 bases. Germline CDR1 reads MNHNS; CDR2 reads SASEGT. Here the CDR3 reads CASSELKAGGLKWTQYF. DNA for the CDR3: TGTGCCAGCAGTGAATTAAAAGCGGGAGGGCTGAAGTGGACCCAGTACTTC.

This chain links TRBV7-8 with TRBJ2-2; TRBD2 matches at 10 bases. Germline V lookup: CDR1 SGHVS, CDR2 FQNEAQ. This CDR3 contains 16 residues. Germline trimming cut 5 bases from V and 1 base from J; bases unmatched to any gene: 4. The CDR3 loop is CASSPWTSGNTGELFF. The CDR3 coding sequence is TGTGCCAGCAGCCCGTGGACTAGCGGGAACACCGGGGAGCTGTTTTTT.

The chain employs TRBV7-2 and TRBJ1-2; D gene ambiguous. V lost 1 base and J 3 bases, leaving 9 bases between the germline ends. The CDR3 covers 14 residues. Germline CDR1 and CDR2: SGHTA and FQGNSA. The CDR3 DNA sequence: TGTGCCAGCAGCTTAGGTGGCGGTGACTATGGCTACACCTTC. Translated, it gives CASSLGGGDYGYTF.

The rearrangement joins TRBV6-6 to TRBJ1-2; 9 bases align to TRBD1. The CDR3 length is 14 residues. Germline CDR1 and CDR2: MNHNY and SVGAGI (reference sequence). With 6 bases clipped from V and 6 bases from J, the junction kept 8 bases outside the gene matches. The CDR3 sequence: CASSSRDRDHGYTF. The CDR3 DNA reads TGTGCCAGCAGCAGCCGGGACAGGGACCATGGCTACACCTTC.

The CDR3 DNA follows: TGTGCCAGCAGCCAAGATATAGGGCGGGGGGGAGTAAATACGCAGTATTTT. Protein sequence: CASSQDIGRGGVNTQYF. The chain uses TRBV3-1 (or the pseudogene TRBV3-2) and TRBJ2-3, with TRBD2 matching 9 bases. Trimming cost V 0 bases and J 7 bases; bases outside gene matches: 11. The V gene's germline CDR1 is LGHDT and CDR2 YNNKEL (reference sequence). The CDR3 runs to 17 residues.

The chain employs TRBV7-2 and TRBJ2-7; 7 bases align to TRBD1. Germline V gene data show CDR1 as SGHTA and CDR2 as FQGNSA. The CDR3 runs to 17 residues. The ends lost 1 base at V and 4 bases at J; junction bases unmatched: 13. The CDR3 region has the DNA TGTGCCAGCAGCTTAGTAGCCGGACAGGCGAACCGTTACGAGCAGTACTTC. This gives the protein CASSLVAGQANRYEQYF.

J is TRBJ2-6 and V is TRBV7-8; unclear D gene. Trimming cost V 2 bases and J 1 base, with 9 bases left between them. The CDR3 totals 16 residues. The germline gives CDR1 SGHVS, CDR2 FQNEAQ. CDR3 nucleotides: TGTGCCAGCAGCTTAATGGCGAGATCTGGGGCCAACGTCCTGACTTTC. Residues: CASSLMARSGANVLTF.

The rearrangement joins TRBV9 to TRBJ1-5; D is possibly TRBD1 (6 bases). V was pared by 0 bases and J by 6 bases, with 13 bases between. CDR1 and CDR2 from the germline V gene are SGDLS and YYNGEE. The CDR3 spans 15 residues. CDR3 region: CASSVGGGPSQPQHF. CDR3 in DNA: TGTGCCAGCAGCGTAGGCGGGGGGCCGAGTCAGCCCCAGCATTTT.

In nucleotides, the CDR3 is TGTGCCAGCAGCTTATTGGGGGGAAACACCATATATTTT. The encoded protein is CASSLLGGNTIYF. V is TRBV7-9 and J is TRBJ1-3; no definite D call. This CDR3 has 13 amino acids. Trimming stripped 2 bases from V and 4 bases from J, with 6 bases between. Germline V gene lookup returns CDR1 SEHNR and CDR2 FQNEAQ (reference sequence).

This chain connects TRBV16 to TRBJ2-7; a weak D match, TRBD1 (6 bases). Germline CDR1 is KGHSY and CDR2 is FQNENV. Deletions cut 4 bases from V and 1 base from J, with 14 bases between. This CDR3 has 15 amino acids. This CDR3 reads CASSLEPQGSYEQYF. The CDR3 DNA reads as TGTGCCAGCAGCCTAGAACCTCAGGGGTCCTACGAGCAGTACTTC.

The J gene is TRBJ2-7, the V gene TRBV20-1; 9 bases match TRBD2. The CDR3 loop spans 14 amino acids. Germline V gives CDR1 DFQATT, CDR2 SNEGSKA (reference sequence). V lost 3 bases and J lost 3; bases outside the gene matches: 6. The CDR3 loop reads CSASVSAGGYEQYF. Here the CDR3 DNA reads TGCAGTGCTAGTGTCTCAGCGGGAGGCTACGAGCAGTACTTC.

The V and J genes are TRBV27 and TRBJ1-2; TRBD1 might be the D (6 bases). Per the germline V gene, CDR1 is MNHEY and CDR2 is SMNVEV (reference sequence). The CDR3 covers 14 residues. Trimming shortened V by 6 bases and J by 5 bases, and 16 bases separated the two germline ends. The CDR3 DNA reads as TGTGCCAGCAGCCTGACAGGTGACTTTTATGGCTACACCTTC. This sequence encodes CASSLTGDFYGYTF.

The V call is TRBV7-3, the J call TRBJ1-1; 12 bases are a match to TRBD1. CDR1 and CDR2 from the germline V gene are SGHTA and FQGTGA. Trimming at V came to 5 bases and at J to 7 bases, leaving 11 bases not matched to a gene. The CDR3 sequence is 16 residues long. CDR3 amino acids: CASSTTPGQGADEAFF. For the CDR3, the DNA is TGTGCCAGCAGCACGACACCGGGACAGGGGGCGGATGAAGCTTTCTTT.

V is TRBV7-8 and J is TRBJ2-1, with D tentatively TRBD2 (6 bases). V was cut by 5 bases and J by 6 bases, with 14 bases left in between. The CDR3 sequence is 14 residues long. Per the germline V gene, CDR1 is SGHVS and CDR2 is FQNEAQ. As DNA, the CDR3 is TGTGCCAGCAGCGGGGGACTTCCAGGCAATGAGCAGTTCTTC. Its protein product is CASSGGLPGNEQFF.

The rearrangement links TRBV3-1 (or the pseudogene TRBV3-2) to TRBJ2-7; unclear D gene. There are 12 residues in the CDR3. Trimming removed 0 bases from V and 1 base from J, with 1 base in between. Germline V gene sequence: CDR1 LGHDT, CDR2 YNNKEL (reference sequence). In DNA form, the CDR3 reads TGTGCCAGCAGCCAAGATTCCTACGAGCAGTACTTC. Its protein product is CASSQDSYEQYF.

The gene calls are TRBV28 and TRBJ1-2, with TRBD1 as a possible D gene (5 bases). Germline values: CDR1 MDHEN, CDR2 SYDVKM. The CDR3 is 15 residues long. Trimming took off 2 bases at V and 8 bases at J, with 18 bases between the two ends. The DNA of the CDR3 is TGTGCCAGCAGTTTACCCCCGCCAGGCGAGGGGGGCTACACCTTC. It encodes CASSLPPPGEGGYTF.

The chain uses TRBV7-6 and TRBJ2-7; 8 bases match TRBD2. Per germline, CDR1 SGHVS and CDR2 FNYEAQ. With V trimmed by 4 bases and J by 2 bases, 10 bases remained unmatched. The CDR3 runs to 16 residues. This CDR3 is CASSSLTGTRPYEQYF. In DNA form, the CDR3 reads TGTGCCAGCAGCTCTTTAACCGGGACTAGACCCTACGAGCAGTACTTC.